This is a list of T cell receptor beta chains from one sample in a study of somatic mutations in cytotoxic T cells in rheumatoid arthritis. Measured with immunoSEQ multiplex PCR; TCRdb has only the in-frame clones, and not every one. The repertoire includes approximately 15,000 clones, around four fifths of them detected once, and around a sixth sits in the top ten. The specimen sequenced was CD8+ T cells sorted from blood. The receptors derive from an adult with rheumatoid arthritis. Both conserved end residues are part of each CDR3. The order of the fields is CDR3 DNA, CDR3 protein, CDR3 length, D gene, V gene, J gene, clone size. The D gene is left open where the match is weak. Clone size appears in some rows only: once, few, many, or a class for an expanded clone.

cdr3_nt: TGCAGCGCGTACTCTCAGGACAGGGGAGAATACGAGCAGTACTTC; cdr3_aa: CSAYSQDRGEYEQYF; cdr3_length: 15; d_call: TRBD1; v_call: TRBV29-1; j_call: TRBJ2-7; clone_size: NA
cdr3_nt: TGTGCTAGTGGTTTGGGGGGCTACGAGCAGTACTTC; cdr3_aa: CASGLGGYEQYF; cdr3_length: 12; d_call: NA; v_call: TRBV12-5; j_call: TRBJ2-7; clone_size: NA
cdr3_nt: TGTGCCAGCATCCTAAGCGGGGTATACAATGAGCAGTTCTTC; cdr3_aa: CASILSGVYNEQFF; cdr3_length: 14; d_call: TRBD2; v_call: TRBV2; j_call: TRBJ2-1; clone_size: NA
cdr3_nt: TGTGCCAGCAGCTTAAAACCAGGGGACCTGGAAAAACTGTTTTTT; cdr3_aa: CASSLKPGDLEKLFF; cdr3_length: 15; d_call: NA; v_call: TRBV7-9; j_call: TRBJ1-4; clone_size: NA
cdr3_nt: TGTGCCAGCCACGGCGAGACCCAGTACTTC; cdr3_aa: CASHGETQYF; cdr3_length: 10; d_call: NA; v_call: TRBV28; j_call: TRBJ2-5; clone_size: NA
cdr3_nt: TGTGCCAGCAGCCTCGTATTTGGCTATGGCTACACCTTC; cdr3_aa: CASSLVFGYGYTF; cdr3_length: 13; d_call: NA; v_call: TRBV14; j_call: TRBJ1-2; clone_size: NA
cdr3_nt: TGTGCCAGCAGTCCTAATGAGCAGTTCTTC; cdr3_aa: CASSPNEQFF; cdr3_length: 10; d_call: NA; v_call: TRBV7-8; j_call: TRBJ2-1; clone_size: NA
cdr3_nt: TGTGCCAGTAGTATAGATCCAACTCCCCGGCGGACAGATACGCAGTATTTT; cdr3_aa: CASSIDPTPRRTDTQYF; cdr3_length: 17; d_call: NA; v_call: TRBV19; j_call: TRBJ2-3; clone_size: NA
cdr3_nt: TGTGCCAGCAGCGGGGACTCTGGGGCGGGGGCCGGACACGGGGAGCTGTTTTTT; cdr3_aa: CASSGDSGAGAGHGELFF; cdr3_length: 18; d_call: NA; v_call: TRBV9; j_call: TRBJ2-2; clone_size: NA
cdr3_nt: TGTGCCAGCAGTATAAGGGGGCTGGTACAAGAGACCCAGTACTTC; cdr3_aa: CASSIRGLVQETQYF; cdr3_length: 15; d_call: TRBD1; v_call: TRBV6-6; j_call: TRBJ2-5; clone_size: NA
cdr3_nt: TGTGCCAGCAGCCTTCCGGGACAGGGCTATGGCTACACCTTC; cdr3_aa: CASSLPGQGYGYTF; cdr3_length: 14; d_call: TRBD1; v_call: TRBV28; j_call: TRBJ1-2; clone_size: NA
cdr3_nt: TGTGCCAGCAGTGAAGTAAGGCACATCTATGGCTACACCTTC; cdr3_aa: CASSEVRHIYGYTF; cdr3_length: 14; d_call: NA; v_call: TRBV6-1; j_call: TRBJ1-2; clone_size: NA
cdr3_nt: TGCGCCAGCAGCTTGGTTTCGGGACAGGGGTTATCCAATGAGCAGTTCTTC; cdr3_aa: CASSLVSGQGLSNEQFF; cdr3_length: 17; d_call: TRBD1; v_call: TRBV5-1; j_call: TRBJ2-1; clone_size: NA
cdr3_nt: TGTGCCAGCAGCCCAGGGTTAGGCTACACCTTC; cdr3_aa: CASSPGLGYTF; cdr3_length: 11; d_call: NA; v_call: TRBV11-2; j_call: TRBJ1-2; clone_size: NA
cdr3_nt: TGTGCCAGCTCACGAGGGACAGGGGGCGATTTTGATTCACCCCTCCACTTT; cdr3_aa: CASSRGTGGDFDSPLHF; cdr3_length: 17; d_call: TRBD1; v_call: TRBV18; j_call: TRBJ1-6; clone_size: NA
cdr3_nt: TGTGCCAGCAGCTTAAGGAGAGACCAGCCCCAGCATTTT; cdr3_aa: CASSLRRDQPQHF; cdr3_length: 13; d_call: NA; v_call: TRBV5-6; j_call: TRBJ1-5; clone_size: NA
cdr3_nt: TGTGCCAGTACCGATACCTACGAGCAGTACTTC; cdr3_aa: CASTDTYEQYF; cdr3_length: 11; d_call: NA; v_call: TRBV19; j_call: TRBJ2-7; clone_size: NA
cdr3_nt: TGTGCCAGCAGTGTTGGAGTTGGCTACACCTTC; cdr3_aa: CASSVGVGYTF; cdr3_length: 11; d_call: NA; v_call: TRBV2; j_call: TRBJ1-2; clone_size: NA
cdr3_nt: TGTGCCAGCAGGGCGAAGGGGTCCACTGAAGCTTTCTTT; cdr3_aa: CASRAKGSTEAFF; cdr3_length: 13; d_call: NA; v_call: TRBV2; j_call: TRBJ1-1; clone_size: medium-sized
cdr3_nt: TGTGCCAGCAGTTTGGGACAGGGATTCAGGCAGCCCCAGCATTTT; cdr3_aa: CASSLGQGFRQPQHF; cdr3_length: 15; d_call: TRBD1; v_call: TRBV28; j_call: TRBJ1-5; clone_size: NA
cdr3_nt: TGCGCCAGCAGCTTGGTATCCGGAAGCAATCAGCCCCAGCATTTT; cdr3_aa: CASSLVSGSNQPQHF; cdr3_length: 15; d_call: NA; v_call: TRBV5-1; j_call: TRBJ1-5; clone_size: NA
cdr3_nt: TGCAGCGTTGAACATGCTAGCGGGGGGGCGGAAGATACGCAGTATTTT; cdr3_aa: CSVEHASGGAEDTQYF; cdr3_length: 16; d_call: TRBD2; v_call: TRBV29-1; j_call: TRBJ2-3; clone_size: once
cdr3_nt: TGTGCCAGCAGCGCTGGGTTTTACAATGAGCAGTTCTTC; cdr3_aa: CASSAGFYNEQFF; cdr3_length: 13; d_call: NA; v_call: TRBV5-6; j_call: TRBJ2-1; clone_size: few
cdr3_nt: TGTGCCAGCAGCTCGACCTTAGCGGGTGAGCAGTTCTTC; cdr3_aa: CASSSTLAGEQFF; cdr3_length: 13; d_call: TRBD2; v_call: TRBV7-6; j_call: TRBJ2-1; clone_size: NA
cdr3_nt: TGTGCCAGTAGTATTGGGAATCAGCCCCAGCATTTT; cdr3_aa: CASSIGNQPQHF; cdr3_length: 12; d_call: NA; v_call: TRBV19; j_call: TRBJ1-5; clone_size: NA
cdr3_nt: TGTGCCAGTAGTACCTGGGGTGGCGCTGAAGCTTTCTTT; cdr3_aa: CASSTWGGAEAFF; cdr3_length: 13; d_call: NA; v_call: TRBV19; j_call: TRBJ1-1; clone_size: NA
cdr3_nt: TGCGCCAGCAGTTTGGACAGACACCCCGCGAACACCGGGGAGCTGTTTTTT; cdr3_aa: CASSLDRHPANTGELFF; cdr3_length: 17; d_call: NA; v_call: TRBV10-1; j_call: TRBJ2-2; clone_size: NA
cdr3_nt: TGTGCCAGCAGACCCCCGGGACTAGCGGAACCTCAAGAGACCCAGTACTTC; cdr3_aa: CASRPPGLAEPQETQYF; cdr3_length: 17; d_call: TRBD2; v_call: TRBV28; j_call: TRBJ2-5; clone_size: NA
cdr3_nt: TGTGCCGCCTCCGGGACCATAAACACCGGGGAGCTGTTTTTT; cdr3_aa: CAASGTINTGELFF; cdr3_length: 14; d_call: NA; v_call: TRBV6-1; j_call: TRBJ2-2; clone_size: NA
cdr3_nt: TGTGCCAGCAGCCCCAGCGGGGGGCCCGGGGCCCAGTACTTC; cdr3_aa: CASSPSGGPGAQYF; cdr3_length: 14; d_call: TRBD2; v_call: TRBV28; j_call: TRBJ2-5; clone_size: few
cdr3_nt: TGTGCCAGCAGCCCTTACTCGGATCCGGGGCAAGGGGCCCAGTACTTC; cdr3_aa: CASSPYSDPGQGAQYF; cdr3_length: 16; d_call: NA; v_call: TRBV5-5; j_call: TRBJ2-5; clone_size: NA
cdr3_nt: TGTGCCAGCAGTTTTATTCCCTCGACAGGGGGGAATGAGCAGTTCTTC; cdr3_aa: CASSFIPSTGGNEQFF; cdr3_length: 16; d_call: TRBD1; v_call: TRBV27; j_call: TRBJ2-1; clone_size: NA
cdr3_nt: TGTGCCAGCAGTTATAGCGGGGGCCTCGTAGAAGAGACCCAGTACTTC; cdr3_aa: CASSYSGGLVEETQYF; cdr3_length: 16; d_call: TRBD2; v_call: TRBV6-5; j_call: TRBJ2-5; clone_size: once
cdr3_nt: TGTGCCAGCAGTTACTCCCTTGGTAATGAAAAACTGTTTTTT; cdr3_aa: CASSYSLGNEKLFF; cdr3_length: 14; d_call: NA; v_call: TRBV6-5; j_call: TRBJ1-4; clone_size: few
cdr3_nt: TGTGCCAGCAGCCAAATAGCGGGGGGGCCAACAGATACGCAGTATTTT; cdr3_aa: CASSQIAGGPTDTQYF; cdr3_length: 16; d_call: TRBD2; v_call: TRBV7-9; j_call: TRBJ2-3; clone_size: NA
cdr3_nt: TGTGCCAGCAGTCCCAATCTCCGGGGGGCTGGCACAGATACGCAGTATTTT; cdr3_aa: CASSPNLRGAGTDTQYF; cdr3_length: 17; d_call: NA; v_call: TRBV11-2; j_call: TRBJ2-3; clone_size: NA
cdr3_nt: TGTGCCAGCAGCCAAGCTCGTTTGGGCGGATTAGAGACCCAGTACTTC; cdr3_aa: CASSQARLGGLETQYF; cdr3_length: 16; d_call: NA; v_call: TRBV14; j_call: TRBJ2-5; clone_size: once
cdr3_nt: TGCGCCAGCAGCCCGCGCGGGGGAAACTACAATGAGCAGTTCTTC; cdr3_aa: CASSPRGGNYNEQFF; cdr3_length: 15; d_call: TRBD2; v_call: TRBV4-1; j_call: TRBJ2-1; clone_size: NA
cdr3_nt: TGCGCCAGCACTCCTGACAACTCTGGAAACACCATATATTTT; cdr3_aa: CASTPDNSGNTIYF; cdr3_length: 14; d_call: NA; v_call: TRBV5-1; j_call: TRBJ1-3; clone_size: NA
cdr3_nt: TGTGCCAGCAGCTCCGGCGGATTTTACTATGGCTACACCTTC; cdr3_aa: CASSSGGFYYGYTF; cdr3_length: 14; d_call: NA; v_call: TRBV7-2; j_call: TRBJ1-2; clone_size: NA
cdr3_nt: TGTGCCATCAGTGAGGCACCAAACTATGGCTACACCTTC; cdr3_aa: CAISEAPNYGYTF; cdr3_length: 13; d_call: NA; v_call: TRBV10-3; j_call: TRBJ1-2; clone_size: once
cdr3_nt: TGTGCCAGCAGTTACTCGACCGAGGGAGGCCAGCCCCAGCATTTT; cdr3_aa: CASSYSTEGGQPQHF; cdr3_length: 15; d_call: NA; v_call: TRBV6-5; j_call: TRBJ1-5; clone_size: NA
cdr3_nt: TGCGCCAGCAGCTCGGTGTCAGATATAAGCGGCGATTATGGCTACACCTTC; cdr3_aa: CASSSVSDISGDYGYTF; cdr3_length: 17; d_call: NA; v_call: TRBV5-1; j_call: TRBJ1-2; clone_size: NA
cdr3_nt: TGTGCCACCAGCACAGGACAGGGGACAGGAGACACTGAAGCTTTCTTT; cdr3_aa: CATSTGQGTGDTEAFF; cdr3_length: 16; d_call: TRBD1; v_call: TRBV15; j_call: TRBJ1-1; clone_size: NA
cdr3_nt: TGTGCCAGCAGCTTAGCGGGCCCTCCCTCTTACGAGCAGTACTTC; cdr3_aa: CASSLAGPPSYEQYF; cdr3_length: 15; d_call: NA; v_call: TRBV11-2; j_call: TRBJ2-7; clone_size: once
cdr3_nt: TGTGCCAGCATCCCCGGGACAGGGGTTAGACTTTACCAGCATTTT; cdr3_aa: CASIPGTGVRLYQHF; cdr3_length: 15; d_call: TRBD1; v_call: TRBV6-1; j_call: TRBJ1-5; clone_size: NA